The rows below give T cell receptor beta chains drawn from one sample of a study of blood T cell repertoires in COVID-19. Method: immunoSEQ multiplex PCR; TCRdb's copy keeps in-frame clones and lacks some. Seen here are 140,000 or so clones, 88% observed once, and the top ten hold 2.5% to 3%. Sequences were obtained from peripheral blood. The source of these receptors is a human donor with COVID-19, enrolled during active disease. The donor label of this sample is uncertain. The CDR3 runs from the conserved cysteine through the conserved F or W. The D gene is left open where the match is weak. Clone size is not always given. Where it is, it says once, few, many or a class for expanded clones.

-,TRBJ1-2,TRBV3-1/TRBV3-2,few,CASSQLNRGSGYTF,TGTGCCAGCAGCCAACTTAACCGTGGTAGCGGCTACACCTTC
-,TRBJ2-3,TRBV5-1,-,CASSFTPSGTDTQYF,TGCGCCAGCAGCTTTACACCATCCGGGACAGATACGCAGTATTTT
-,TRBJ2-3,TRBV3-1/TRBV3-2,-,CASSQGSVTQYF,TGTGCCAGCAGCCAAGGGAGTGTTACGCAGTATTTT
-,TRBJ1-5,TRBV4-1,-,CASSPANYQPQHF,TGCGCCAGCAGCCCTGCGAACTATCAGCCCCAGCATTTT
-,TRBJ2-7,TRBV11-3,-,CASSPREPNYEQYF,TGTGCCAGCAGCCCCCGGGAACCGAACTACGAGCAGTACTTC
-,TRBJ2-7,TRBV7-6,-,CASSLAIAHGGVLSEQYF,TGTGCCAGCAGCTTAGCCATTGCCCACGGGGGAGTCCTCTCGGAGCAGTACTTC
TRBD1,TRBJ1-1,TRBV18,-,CASSPFTGEVDTEAFF,TGTGCCAGCTCACCTTTCACAGGGGAAGTGGACACTGAAGCTTTCTTT
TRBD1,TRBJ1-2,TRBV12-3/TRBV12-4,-,CASRPTGTYGYTF,TGTGCCAGCAGACCGACAGGGACCTATGGCTACACCTTC
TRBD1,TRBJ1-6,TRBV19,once,CASKGTGKSPLHF,TGTGCCAGTAAAGGGACAGGGAAGTCACCCCTCCACTTT
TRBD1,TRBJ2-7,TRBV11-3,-,CASTRTGGNYEQYF,TGTGCCAGCACCAGGACAGGGGGAAATTACGAGCAGTACTTC
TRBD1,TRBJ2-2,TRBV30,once,CAWSGGQGRGELFF,TGTGCCTGGAGTGGAGGACAGGGGAGGGGGGAGCTGTTTTTT
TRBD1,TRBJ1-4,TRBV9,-,CASSASGGQGEKLFF,TGTGCCAGCAGCGCCAGCGGTGGACAGGGTGAAAAACTGTTTTTT
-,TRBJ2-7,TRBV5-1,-,CASSLSWLENYEQYF,TGCGCCAGCAGCTTGTCTTGGCTAGAAAACTACGAGCAGTACTTC
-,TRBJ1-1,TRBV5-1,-,CASSGGQMNTEAFF,TGCGCCAGCAGCGGCGGACAGATGAACACTGAAGCTTTCTTT
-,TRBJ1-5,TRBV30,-,CAWSGEVGNQPQHF,TGTGCCTGGAGTGGGGAGGTGGGAAATCAGCCCCAGCATTTT
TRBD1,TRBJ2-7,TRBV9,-,CASSMGQVSYEQYF,TGTGCCAGCAGCATGGGACAGGTCTCCTACGAGCAGTACTTC
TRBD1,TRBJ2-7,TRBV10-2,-,CASSESGTGEDKQYF,TGCGCCAGCAGTGAGTCAGGGACAGGGGAGGATAAGCAGTACTTC
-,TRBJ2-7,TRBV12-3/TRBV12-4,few,CASSYGKVGQYF,TGTGCCAGCAGCTACGGGAAGGTCGGGCAGTACTTC
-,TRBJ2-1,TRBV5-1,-,CASSLGLDNEQFF,TGCGCCAGCAGCTTGGGACTCGACAATGAGCAGTTCTTC
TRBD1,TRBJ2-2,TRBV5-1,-,CARSPWDRGGLGGELFF,TGCGCCCGCAGCCCTTGGGACAGGGGGGGTTTAGGCGGGGAGCTGTTTTTT
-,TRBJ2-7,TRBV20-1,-,CSAAHHEQYF,TGCAGTGCTGCGCACCACGAGCAGTACTTC
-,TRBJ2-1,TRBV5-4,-,CASSQNNEQFF,TGTGCCAGCAGCCAAAACAATGAGCAGTTCTTC
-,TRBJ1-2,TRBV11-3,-,CASSPAGAAYGYTF,TGTGCCAGCAGCCCCGCAGGGGCAGCCTATGGCTACACCTTC
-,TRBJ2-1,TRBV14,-,CASSPLGGNNEQFF,TGTGCCAGCAGCCCCCTGGGGGGTAACAATGAGCAGTTCTTC
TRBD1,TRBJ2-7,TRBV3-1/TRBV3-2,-,CASSPPGQGADEQYF,TGTGCCAGCAGCCCCCCGGGACAGGGGGCAGACGAGCAGTACTTC
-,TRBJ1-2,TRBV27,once,CASSLFQGLGGYTF,TGTGCCAGCAGTTTATTCCAGGGATTGGGTGGCTACACCTTC
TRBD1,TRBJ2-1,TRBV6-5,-,CASSTSPTGNNEQFF,TGTGCCAGCAGCACATCACCGACAGGGAACAATGAGCAGTTCTTC
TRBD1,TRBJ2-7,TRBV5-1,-,CASSLLRDSGYEQYF,TGCGCCAGCAGCTTGCTCCGGGACAGCGGTTACGAGCAGTACTTC
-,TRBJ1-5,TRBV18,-,CASSPLPSYDQPQHF,TGTGCCAGCTCACCATTACCAAGCTACGATCAGCCCCAGCATTTT
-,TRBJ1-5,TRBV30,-,CAWSAGYQPQHF,TGTGCCTGGAGTGCAGGGTACCAGCCCCAGCATTTT
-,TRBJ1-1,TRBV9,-,CASSIGRVTEAFF,TGTGCCAGCAGCATCGGCCGGGTGACTGAAGCTTTCTTT
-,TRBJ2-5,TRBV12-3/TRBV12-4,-,CASSNPGWGTQYF,TGTGCCAGCAGCAATCCGGGGTGGGGGACCCAGTACTTC
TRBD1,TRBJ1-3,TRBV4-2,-,CASSQDWTGSGNTIYF,TGTGCCAGCAGCCAAGACTGGACAGGCTCTGGAAACACCATATATTTT
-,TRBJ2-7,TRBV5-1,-,CASSLFDSSSDEQYF,TGCGCCAGCAGCTTGTTTGACAGCTCAAGCGACGAGCAGTACTTC
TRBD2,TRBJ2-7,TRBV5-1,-,CASSLAASGSYEQYF,TGCGCCAGCAGCTTGGCGGCTAGCGGGAGCTACGAGCAGTACTTC
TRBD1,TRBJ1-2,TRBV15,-,CATSRDIGQGANTF,TGTGCCACCAGCAGAGATATTGGACAGGGGGCTAACACCTTC
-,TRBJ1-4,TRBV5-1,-,CASSFPDEKLFF,TGCGCCAGCAGCTTCCCCGATGAAAAACTGTTTTTT
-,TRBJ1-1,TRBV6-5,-,CASRTHMGTEAFF,TGTGCCAGCAGGACACATATGGGCACTGAAGCTTTCTTT
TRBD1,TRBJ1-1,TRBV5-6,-,CASSSGQGRYLNTEAFF,TGTGCCAGCAGCTCTGGACAGGGGCGGTATTTGAACACTGAAGCTTTCTTT
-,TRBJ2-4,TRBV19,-,CASSVNGMEAKNIQYF,TGTGCCAGTAGTGTCAACGGGATGGAGGCCAAAAACATTCAGTACTTC
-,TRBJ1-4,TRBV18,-,CASSLTGSTNEKLFF,TGTGCCAGCTCTCTTACAGGCTCAACTAATGAAAAACTGTTTTTT
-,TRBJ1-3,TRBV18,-,CASSPGAGGSGNTIYF,TGTGCCAGCTCACCAGGGGCCGGGGGCTCTGGAAACACCATATATTTT